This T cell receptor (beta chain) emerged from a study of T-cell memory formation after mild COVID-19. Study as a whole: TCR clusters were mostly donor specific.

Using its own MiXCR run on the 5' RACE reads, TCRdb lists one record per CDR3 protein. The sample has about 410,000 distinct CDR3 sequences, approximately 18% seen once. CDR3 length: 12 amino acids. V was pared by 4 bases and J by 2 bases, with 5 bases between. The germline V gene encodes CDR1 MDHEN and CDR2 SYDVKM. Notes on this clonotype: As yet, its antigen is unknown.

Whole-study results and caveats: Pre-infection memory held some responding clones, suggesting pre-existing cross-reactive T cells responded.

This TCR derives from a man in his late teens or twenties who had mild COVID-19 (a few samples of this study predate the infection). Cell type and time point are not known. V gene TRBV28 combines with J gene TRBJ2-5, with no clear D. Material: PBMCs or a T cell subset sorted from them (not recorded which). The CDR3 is CASSYRQETQYF. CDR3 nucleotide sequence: TGTGCCAGCAGTTACAGACAAGAGACCCAGTACTTC.